This passage covers 9 T cell receptor beta chains from one sample sequenced in a study of cytomegalovirus exposure and HLA in healthy donors. PCR involved 60 Vbeta and 13 Jbeta primers. Here immunoSEQ multiplex PCR was the method, and the copy in TCRdb shows in-frame clones only, minus some. This table has roughly 100,000 clones, 75% appearing once. Source material: PBMCs. The source is a man in his fifties in good health and CMV-seronegative.

This chain links TRBV28 with TRBJ2-5; TRBD1 is a possible D gene (6 bases). CDR1 and CDR2 (germline): MDHEN, SYDVKM. This CDR3 has 14 residues. The V end lost 2 bases, the J end lost 4 bases, and 11 bases lay between the germline ends. The CDR3 reads CASSLQGWGETQYF. CDR3 coding DNA: TGTGCCAGCAGTTTACAGGGGTGGGGAGAGACCCAGTACTTC.

The V call is TRBV6-4, the J call TRBJ2-3, with 10 nucleotides matching TRBD2. CDR1 and CDR2 (germline): MRHNA, SNTAGT. The CDR3 runs to 15 residues. The V and J ends lost 4 bases and 2 bases, in that order; junction bases with no gene match: 3. CDR3: CASSAGTSDTDTQYF. DNA of the CDR3: TGTGCCAGCAGTGCCGGGACTAGCGACACAGATACGCAGTATTTT.

The chain combines TRBV9 with TRBJ1-1; 10 bases match TRBD1. J was trimmed by 5 bases and V by 0 bases; bases with no gene match: 4. The CDR3 sequence is 15 residues long. Germline loops: CDR1 SGDLS, CDR2 YYNGEE. Written as DNA, the CDR3 is TGTGCCAGCAGCGTAGAGGGACAGGGGTGGACTGAAGCTTTCTTT. Its translation: CASSVEGQGWTEAFF.

The V gene is TRBV7-8, the J gene TRBJ1-1; 7 bases are a match to TRBD1. CDR3 length: 14 amino acids. CDR1 is SGHVS, CDR2 FQNEAQ, per germline. Trimming cost V 5 bases and J 0 bases; bases outside gene matches: 3. The CDR3: CASSTDRVNTEAFF. The CDR3, as DNA: TGTGCCAGCAGCACTGACAGGGTGAACACTGAAGCTTTCTTT.

The rearrangement uses TRBV29-1 and TRBJ2-3; 11 nucleotides match TRBD2. Germline values: CDR1 SQVTM, CDR2 ANQGSEA. The V gene end was trimmed by 1 base and the J gene end by 2 bases; junction bases not matched to a gene: 5. The length of the CDR3 is 16 residues. CDR3 sequence: CSVEGGLAGYTDTQYF. Written as DNA, the CDR3 is TGCAGCGTTGAAGGTGGACTAGCGGGCTACACAGATACGCAGTATTTT.

This sequence joins TRBV30 and TRBJ1-4; no firm D call. The length of the CDR3 is 14 residues. V lost 0 bases and J 5 bases, leaving 10 bases between the germline ends. CDR1 is GTSNPN, CDR2 SVGIG, per germline (reference sequence). In nucleotides, the CDR3 is TGTGCCTGGAGTGTACACAGTAGGAATGAAAAACTGTTTTTT. Translating it yields CAWSVHSRNEKLFF.

J is TRBJ2-3 and V is TRBV11-2, with 9 positions matching TRBD2. V lost 1 base to trimming and J lost 3 bases; unmatched junction nucleotides: 5. The CDR3 consists of 16 residues. The germline V gene has CDR1 SGHAT and CDR2 FQNNGV. The CDR3 spells CASSLGAGGGTDTQYF. CDR3 nucleotides: TGTGCCAGCAGCTTAGGAGCGGGAGGAGGAACAGATACGCAGTATTTT.

The chain couples TRBV9 to TRBJ2-7; D may be TRBD1 (7 bases). Germline CDR1 is SGDLS and CDR2 is YYNGEE. Between the trimmed V and J ends, which lost 2 bases and 6 bases, there was a span of 21 bases. This CDR3 spans 16 amino acids. The CDR3, as DNA: TGTGCCAGCAGCGTCAGCGGAGGGGGCGTCGTAGGCGAGCAGTACTTC. This encodes CASSVSGGGVVGEQYF.

This chain connects TRBV7-3 to TRBJ1-5; D may be TRBD1 (6 bases). The ends were cut back, 3 bases at V and 3 bases at J, with 15 bases in the middle. Germline CDR1 and CDR2: SGHTA and FQGTGA. The CDR3 extends over 16 amino acids. The CDR3 is CASSFSLDSSNQPQHF. For the CDR3, the DNA is TGTGCCAGCAGCTTTTCGCTGGACAGTTCCAATCAGCCCCAGCATTTT.